The 3 T cell receptor beta chains given below trace back to one sample, sequenced in a study of tumor and adjacent non-tumor tissue in lung cancer. The template was RNA from unsorted bulk tissue. The library came from three nested PCR rounds adapted from ARM-PCR protocols. Via MiXCR, TCRdb re-called the multiplex PCR reads, giving one row per CDR3 protein. Altogether over 110,000 distinct CDR3 sequences are present, approximately 66% being singletons, with the ten largest covering 18%. Sequencing used lung tumor tissue. Receptors were obtained from a man in his sixties with small cell lung cancer.

This clonotype was detected once. This chain joins TRBV11-2 and TRBJ2-2; 8 positions match TRBD1. Unmatched junction bases numbered 13, after V lost 2 bases and J lost 14 bases. This CDR3 comprises 15 residues. The germline CDR1 and CDR2 sequences are SGHAT and FQNNGV. This chain's CDR3 is CASSLWTGNIGNLFF. Written as DNA, the CDR3 is TGTGCCAGCAGCTTATGGACAGGGAACATCGGGAACCTGTTTTTT. Full variable domain (missing parts from reference TRBV11-2 and TRBJ2-2): EAGVAQSPRYKIIEKRQSVAFWCNPISGHATLYWYQQILGQGPKLLIQFQNNGVVDDSQLPKDRFSAERLKGVDSTLKIQPAKLEDSAVYLCASSLWTGNIGNLFFGEGSRLTVL.

A note on this clonotype: The germline gene is not matched at one end of the junction; a read error may be the cause. The rearrangement joins TRBV20-1 to TRBJ2-1; TRBD2 aligns across 11 bases. This CDR3 is 14 amino acids long. Germline V gene data show CDR1 as DFQATT and CDR2 as SNEGSKA (reference sequence). This CDR3 is CSARETSGSGGQLF. The CDR3 nucleotides read TGCAGTGCTAGAGAAACTAGCGGGAGTGGTGGGCAGTTATTC.

The rearrangement joins TRBV24-1 to TRBJ2-1, with D uncertain. CDR3 size: 13 residues. V lost 3 bases to trimming and J lost 13 bases, with 15 bases between them. Germline assignment: CDR1 KGHDR and CDR2 SFDVKD. CDR3 residues: CATSDGATTRQFF. The CDR3, as DNA: TGTGCCACCAGTGATGGCGCGACCACGAGACAGTTCTTC.